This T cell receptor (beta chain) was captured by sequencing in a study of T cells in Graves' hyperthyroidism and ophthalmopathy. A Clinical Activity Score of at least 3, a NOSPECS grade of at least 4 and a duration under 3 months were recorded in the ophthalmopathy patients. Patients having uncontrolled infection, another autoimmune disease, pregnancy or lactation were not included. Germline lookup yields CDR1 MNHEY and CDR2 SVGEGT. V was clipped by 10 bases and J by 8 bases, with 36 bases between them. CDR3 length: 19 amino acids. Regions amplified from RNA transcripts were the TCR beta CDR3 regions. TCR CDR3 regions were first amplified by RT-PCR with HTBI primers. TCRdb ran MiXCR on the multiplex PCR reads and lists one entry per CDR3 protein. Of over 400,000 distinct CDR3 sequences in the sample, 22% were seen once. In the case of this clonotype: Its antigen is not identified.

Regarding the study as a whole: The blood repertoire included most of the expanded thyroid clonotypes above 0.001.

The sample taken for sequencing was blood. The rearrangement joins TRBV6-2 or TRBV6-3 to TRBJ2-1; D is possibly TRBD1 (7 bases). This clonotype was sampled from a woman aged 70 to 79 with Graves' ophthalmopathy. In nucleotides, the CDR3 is TGTGCCACCCAATCCCCCTTTAGGGGGCAGGGGGGACCGTTCGATGAGCAGTTCTTC. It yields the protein CATQSPFRGQGGPFDEQFF.